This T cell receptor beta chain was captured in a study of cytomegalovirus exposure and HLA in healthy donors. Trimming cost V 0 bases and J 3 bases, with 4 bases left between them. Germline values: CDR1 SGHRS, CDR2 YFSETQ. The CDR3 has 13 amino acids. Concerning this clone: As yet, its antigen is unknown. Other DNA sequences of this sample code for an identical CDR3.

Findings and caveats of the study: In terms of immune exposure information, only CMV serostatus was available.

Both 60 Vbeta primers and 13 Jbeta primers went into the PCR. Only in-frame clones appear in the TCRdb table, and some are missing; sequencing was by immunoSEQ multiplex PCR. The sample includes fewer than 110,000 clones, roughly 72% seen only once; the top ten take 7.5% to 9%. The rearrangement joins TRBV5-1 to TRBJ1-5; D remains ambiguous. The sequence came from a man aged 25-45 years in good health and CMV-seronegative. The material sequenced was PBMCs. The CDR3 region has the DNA TGCGCCAGCAGCTTGGAGCTCAATCAGCCCCAGCATTTT. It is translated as CASSLELNQPQHF.